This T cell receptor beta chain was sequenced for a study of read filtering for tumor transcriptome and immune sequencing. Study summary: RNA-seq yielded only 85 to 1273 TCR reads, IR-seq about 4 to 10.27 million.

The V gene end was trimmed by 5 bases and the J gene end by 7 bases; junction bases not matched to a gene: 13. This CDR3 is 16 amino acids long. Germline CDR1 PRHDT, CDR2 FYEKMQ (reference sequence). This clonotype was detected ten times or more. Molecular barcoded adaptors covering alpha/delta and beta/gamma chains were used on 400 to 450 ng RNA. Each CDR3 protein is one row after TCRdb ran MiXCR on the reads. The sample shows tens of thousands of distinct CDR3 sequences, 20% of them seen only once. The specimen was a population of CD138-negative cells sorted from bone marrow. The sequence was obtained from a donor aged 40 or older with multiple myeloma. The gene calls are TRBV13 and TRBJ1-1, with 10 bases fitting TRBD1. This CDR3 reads CASSQRQGAHSNEAFF. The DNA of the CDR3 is TGTGCCAGCAGCCAAAGACAGGGGGCGCATTCTAATGAAGCTTTCTTT.